The 32 T cell receptor beta chains reported below all come from one sample, sequenced in a study of T cells in women clearing cervical HPV infection. The protocol was immunoSEQ multiplex PCR, while the TCRdb copy is restricted to in-frame clones and leaves out a portion. Recorded for this sample: about 34,000 clones. Sequencing was carried out using blood buffy coat. These receptors were collected from a woman aged 18-70 years with a cervical HPV16 infection that either progressed to CIN3+ or cleared (not recorded which).

With respect to this clone: Sequencing ends 3 residues short of the CDR3 end; the germline J gene provides the rest. The chain links TRBV5-1 to TRBJ2-5; 8 nucleotides agree with TRBD1. CDR1 is SGHRS and CDR2 is YFSETQ in the germline V gene. V was pared by 5 bases and J by 4 bases, with 7 bases of the junction left unmatched. The CDR3 sequence is 14 residues long. The CDR3 is CASRLGQGGETQYF. The sequenced part of the CDR3 DNA is TGCGCCAGCAGACTTGGACAGGGCGGAGAGACC.

Note on this clone: Sequencing ends 3 residues short of the CDR3 end; the germline J gene provides the rest. V gene TRBV19 combines with J gene TRBJ1-1; TRBD1 aligns across 7 bases. The germline gives CDR1 LNHDA, CDR2 SQIVND (reference sequence). Losses at the gene ends were 6 bases for V and 3 bases for J; bases not matched to a gene: 4. This CDR3 has 13 amino acids. The CDR3 sequence: CASSRDSHTEAFF. The covered CDR3 bases are TGTGCCAGTAGCCGGGACAGTCACACTGAA.

To note about this clone: The read stops 3 residues short of the end of the CDR3; the missing end is completed from the germline J gene. V usage is TRBV5-8 and J usage is TRBJ2-5, with D perhaps TRBD1 (7 bases). The CDR3 has 15 residues. Germline V gives CDR1 SGHTS, CDR2 YDEGEE. This chain's CDR3 is CASSLAAGGFGTQYF. The sequenced part of the CDR3 DNA is TGTGCCAGCAGCTTGGCGGCAGGGGGGTTTGGAACC.

On this clone: The read halts 3 residues ahead of the CDR3 end, with the missing end drawn from the germline J gene. The chain uses TRBV7-9 and TRBJ2-7; D gene uncertain. This CDR3 region has 11 residues. The V gene lost 6 bases and the J gene lost 3 bases, with 6 bases spanning the gap. Germline-derived CDR1 and CDR2 are SEHNR and FQNEAQ (reference sequence). Partial CDR3 DNA: TGTGCCAGCAGTCCCTACTACGAG. Translated, it gives CASSPYYE. The whole CDR3 reads CASSPYYEQYF.

As for this clone: The read ends 3 residues shy of where the CDR3 ends; the end is completed using the germline J gene. The chain has TRBV6-1 and TRBJ2-7; possibly TRBD2 for D (6 bases). The CDR3 has 14 residues. From germline, CDR1 is MNHNS and CDR2 SASEGT. The V and J ends lost 0 bases and 6 bases respectively, with 12 bases between them. CDR3: CASSEARRGGEQYF. The CDR3 DNA, read in part, is TGTGCCAGCAGTGAAGCGCGGAGGGGAGGCGAG.

Note on this clone: The CDR3 extends 3 residues past the end of the read, so its final part is completed from the germline J gene. The chain couples TRBV6-1 to TRBJ2-2; TRBD1 is a possible D gene (6 bases). The CDR3 runs 15 residues. CDR1 is MNHNS and CDR2 is SASEGT in the germline V gene. Between the trimmed V and J ends, which lost 1 base and 5 bases, there was a span of 11 bases. The part of the CDR3 DNA that was read is TGTGCCAGCAGTGAAGGATACAGGGTAACCGGGGAG. Encoded protein: CASSEGYRVTGE. The CDR3 reads in full as CASSEGYRVTGELFF.

Of note for this clone: The CDR3 is cut off 3 residues early in the read; its end comes from the germline J gene. The chain carries TRBV7-3 and TRBJ1-1; 7 positions agree with TRBD1. This CDR3 contains 13 residues. The germline CDR1 and CDR2 sequences are SGHTA and FQGTGA. The chain's CDR3 is CASSLPGQAEAFF. The part of the CDR3 DNA that was read is TGTGCCAGCAGCCTACCCGGACAGGCGGAA.

To note about this clone: With the read ending 3 residues before the CDR3 end, the germline J gene is used to fill in that end. The J gene is TRBJ2-5, the V gene TRBV20-1; TRBD1 matches 7 bases. There are 14 residues in the CDR3. The germline V gene encodes CDR1 DFQATT and CDR2 SNEGSKA (reference sequence). With 6 bases clipped from V and 4 bases from J, the junction kept 11 bases outside the gene matches. Partial CDR3 DNA: TGCAGTGCCAAAAGGGGGCTGCCGGGAGAGACC. Its translation is CSAKRGLPGET. The full-length CDR3 reads as CSAKRGLPGETQYF.

In regard to this clone: The sequenced fragment ends 3 residues before the CDR3 boundary, so the rest is inferred from the germline J gene. The chain uses TRBV7-6 and TRBJ2-6; the D is unclear. The germline V and J ends were trimmed by 1 base and 1 base, with 2 bases remaining between them. From germline, CDR1 is SGHVS and CDR2 FNYEAQ. This CDR3 has 14 residues. CDR3 amino acids: CASSLVSGANVLTF. The covered CDR3 bases are TGTGCCAGCAGCTTAGTATCTGGGGCCAACGTC.

Note on this clone: The CDR3 goes on 3 residues after the read ends, and that part is filled in from the germline J gene. The genes are TRBV5-8 and TRBJ1-5, with TRBD1 matching 8 bases. The CDR3 is 15 amino acids. V lost 5 bases, J lost 0 bases, and 4 bases stayed unmatched. Germline V gene data show CDR1 as SGHTS and CDR2 as YDEGEE. CDR3 DNA, as far as it was read: TGTGCCAGCAGACCAGGGGGCTATAGCAATCAGCCC. Protein: CASRPGGYSNQP. The CDR3, in full, reads CASRPGGYSNQPQHF.

Regarding this clone: Read data end 3 residues before the CDR3 end; the end is taken from the germline J gene. The rearrangement joins TRBV2 to TRBJ2-3; maybe TRBD1 (6 bases). Per the germline V gene, CDR1 is SNHLY and CDR2 is FYNNEI. The CDR3 is made up of 13 amino acids. CDR3 region: CASSGTGKETQYF. The CDR3 bases that were read are TGTGCCAGCAGTGGAACAGGGAAAGAGACG.

Turning to this clone: The read comes to an end 3 residues before the CDR3 does, leaving the germline J gene to fill in the end. The chain has TRBV2 and TRBJ2-2; D is possibly TRBD1 (7 bases). CDR1 is SNHLY and CDR2 is FYNNEI in the germline V gene. This CDR3 has 15 amino acids. CDR3 loop: CASTRQGGVGEKLFF. The part of the CDR3 DNA that was read is TGTGCCAGCACTCGTCAGGGGGGCGTGGGTGAAAAG.

Concerning this clone: The read ends 3 residues shy of where the CDR3 ends; the end is completed using the germline J gene. The rearrangement links TRBV19 to TRBJ2-7; 10 bases are shared with TRBD2. The CDR3 covers 15 residues. Trimming at V came to 1 base and at J to 3 bases, leaving 3 bases not matched to a gene. The germline V gene has CDR1 LNHDA and CDR2 SQIVND (reference sequence). Partial CDR3 DNA: TGTGCCAGTAGTATAGCGCTAGCGGGGGTCTACGAG. It codes for CASSIALAGVYE. The whole CDR3 protein reads CASSIALAGVYEQYF.

Comment on this clone: Read sequence stops 3 residues before the CDR3 end, and the germline J gene provides the missing end. J is TRBJ1-5 and V is TRBV11-2; D possibly corresponds to TRBD1 (5 bases). V lost 1 base and J 5 bases, leaving 12 bases between the germline ends. CDR1 and CDR2 from the germline V gene are SGHAT and FQNNGV. The CDR3 spans 15 residues. The chain's CDR3 is CASSLGRQTHQPQHF. Partial CDR3 DNA: TGTGCCAGCAGCTTAGGACGACAGACTCATCAGCCC.

As regards this clone: Coverage ceases 3 residues before the CDR3 finishes, and the germline J gene fills in the end. This rearrangement joins TRBV7-7 to TRBJ2-5, with D unclear. Germline V gene data show CDR1 as SSHAT and CDR2 as FNYEAQ (reference sequence). V was cut by 5 bases and J by 5 bases, with 12 bases left in between. There are 13 residues in the CDR3. CDR3 residues: CASSPLVGETQYF. Partial CDR3 DNA: TGTGCCAGCAGCCCCCTGGTAGGGGAGACC.

On this clone: The read gets to within 3 residues of the CDR3 end, and the germline J gene fills in the rest. The chain carries TRBV7-3 and TRBJ2-1, with 10 positions matching TRBD2. The CDR3 is 14 residues long. Unmatched junction bases numbered 4, after V lost 2 bases and J lost 9 bases. Per the germline V gene, CDR1 is SGHTA and CDR2 is FQGTGA. CDR3 DNA (partial): TGTGCCAGCAGCTTACTAGCGGGAGCGGGTGAG. Translated, it gives CASSLLAGAGE. The entire CDR3 protein is CASSLLAGAGEQFF.

Details on this clone: The read gets to within 3 residues of the CDR3 end, and the germline J gene fills in the rest. The chain recombines TRBV7-2 with TRBJ1-1; maybe TRBD1 (6 bases). This CDR3 comprises 14 residues. CDR1 and CDR2 from the germline V gene are SGHTA and FQGNSA. The V gene lost 5 bases and the J gene lost 3 bases, with 13 bases spanning the gap. CDR3 DNA (partial): TGTGCCAGCAGCCAGCAGGGGAGTTACACTGAA. It yields the protein CASSQQGSYTE. Given in full, the CDR3 is CASSQQGSYTEAFF.

Remarks on this clone: The read falls 3 residues short of the CDR3 end, and the missing part is taken from the germline J gene. The J gene is TRBJ1-6, the V gene TRBV6-1; D not resolved. The CDR3 spans 15 residues. V dropped 4 bases and J dropped 5 bases, with 12 bases sitting between them. Germline lookup yields CDR1 MNHNS and CDR2 SASEGT. Partial CDR3 DNA: TGTGCCAGCAGTGGCCCGACGGGGAATAATTCACCC. It specifies CASSGPTGNNSP. The full CDR3 is CASSGPTGNNSPLHF.

As regards this clone: Read data end 3 residues before the CDR3 end; the end is taken from the germline J gene. The chain combines TRBV2 with TRBJ1-2, with 8 nucleotides matching TRBD1. CDR1 is SNHLY, CDR2 FYNNEI, per germline. This CDR3 has 12 residues. V dropped 7 bases and J dropped 4; count of bases not matched to a gene: 2. The CDR3 reads CASTGQGYGYTF. The sequenced CDR3 bases are TGTGCCAGCACCGGACAGGGCTATGGC.

Concerning this clone: The read terminates 3 residues ahead of where the CDR3 ends, so the germline J gene completes it. This chain joins TRBV30 and TRBJ2-1; 13 nucleotides line up with TRBD2. Trimming removed 2 bases from V and 6 bases from J; junction bases left unmatched: 4. CDR3 length: 15 residues. Germline lookup yields CDR1 GTSNPN and CDR2 SVGIG (reference sequence). Partial CDR3 DNA: TGTGCCTGGAGTAGGCGACTAGCGGGAGGCAATGAG. Amino acids: CAWSRRLAGGNE. The whole CDR3 is CAWSRRLAGGNEQFF.

Notes on this clone: The CDR3 is cut off 3 residues early in the read; its end comes from the germline J gene. V gene TRBV10-3 combines with J gene TRBJ1-2; tentative D call: TRBD1 (5 bases). CDR3 length: 14 amino acids. Deletions cut 6 bases from V and 0 bases from J, with 11 bases between. In germline, CDR1 is ENHRY, CDR2 SYGVKD. CDR3 sequence reads: CAIRGAGTNYGYTF. The CDR3 bases that were read are TGTGCCATCAGAGGGGCAGGGACTAACTATGGC.

Concerning this clone: A read error may produce the germline difference seen at one junction end. Read data end 3 residues before the CDR3 end; the end is taken from the germline J gene. The same CDR3 can be traced to other DNA sequences in this sample. This sequence joins TRBV19 and TRBJ1-3; TRBD1 is a possible D gene (5 bases). CDR3 length equals 14 residues. Germline loops: CDR1 LNHDA, CDR2 SQIVND (reference sequence). The CDR3 sequence: CASNSGSSGNTIYF. The DNA read from the CDR3 is TGTGCCAGTAACTCAGGGAGCTCTGGAAACACT.

Regarding this clone: The CDR3 is cut off 3 residues early in the read; its end comes from the germline J gene. This sequence joins TRBV5-6 and TRBJ2-3; no clear D. The CDR3 has 12 amino acids. Germline-derived CDR1 and CDR2 are SGHDT and YYEEEE. V was trimmed by 0 bases and J by 6 bases, leaving 5 bases between them. CDR3 in amino acids: CASSLAGDTQYF. The sequenced part of the CDR3 DNA is TGTGCCAGCAGCTTGGCCGGGGATACG.

Remarks on this clone: The CDR3 end falls 3 residues outside the read, so it is completed with the germline J gene. The same CDR3 also results from other DNA sequences found in this sample. The chain has TRBV5-1 and TRBJ2-5, with 8 positions matching TRBD2. The length of the CDR3 is 13 residues. Germline lookup yields CDR1 SGHRS and CDR2 YFSETQ. With 0 bases clipped from V and 5 bases from J, the junction kept 0 bases outside the gene matches. Partial CDR3 DNA: TGCGCCAGCAGCTTGGCGGGGGGGGAGACC. Translation: CASSLAGGET. The entire CDR3 reads CASSLAGGETQYF. Combining the CDR3 with reference TRBV5-1 and TRBJ2-5 gives the whole variable domain KAGVTQTPRYLIKTRGQQVTLSCSPISGHRSVSWYQQTPGQGLQFLFEYFSETQRNKGNFPGRFSGRQFSNSRSEMNVSTLELGDSALYLCASSLAGGETQYFGPGTRLLVL.

On this clone itself: The read finishes 3 residues shy of the CDR3 end, and the germline J gene is used to complete it. This sequence joins TRBV28 and TRBJ1-2; 9 nucleotides match TRBD1. J lost 4 bases, V lost 2 bases, and 5 bases had no gene match. The CDR3 runs to 15 residues. CDR1 and CDR2 from the germline V gene are MDHEN and SYDVKM. The covered CDR3 bases are TGTGCCAGCAGTTTAGGGACAGGGCTGACCTATGGC. The encoded protein is CASSLGTGLTYG. The entire CDR3 protein is CASSLGTGLTYGYTF.

In regard to this clone: Read data end 3 residues before the CDR3 end; the end is taken from the germline J gene. V usage is TRBV18 and J usage is TRBJ2-1, with 8 positions matching TRBD2. Germline CDR1 is KGHSH and CDR2 is LQKENI. CDR3 size: 16 residues. V shed 2 bases and J 7 bases; nucleotides not matched to a gene: 10. CDR3 DNA (partial): TGTGCCAGCTCACCATCGGGCGGGAGGATTAGAAATGAG. It is translated as CASSPSGGRIRNE. The CDR3 reads in full as CASSPSGGRIRNEQFF.

For this clone: The DNA ends 3 residues before the CDR3 does, and the rest of the CDR3 is filled in from the germline J gene. This sequence joins TRBV7-6 and TRBJ1-6; D is perhaps TRBD1 (5 bases). CDR1 is SGHVS, CDR2 FNYEAQ, per germline. This CDR3 spans 18 amino acids. Between the trimmed V and J ends, which lost 7 bases and 0 bases, there was a span of 19 bases. The CDR3 DNA, read in part, is TGTGCCAGCACACCGCTGTGGGGCTTGAGCTCCTATAATTCACCC. Protein product: CASTPLWGLSSYNSP. The CDR3 in full is CASTPLWGLSSYNSPLHF.

To note about this clone: The read halts 3 residues ahead of the CDR3 end, with the missing end drawn from the germline J gene. The chain couples TRBV19 to TRBJ2-1; D unresolved. The CDR3 covers 13 residues. The V gene lost 6 bases and the J gene lost 2 bases, with 8 bases spanning the gap. Germline CDR1 is LNHDA and CDR2 is SQIVND (reference sequence). CDR3 bases read: TGTGCCAGTAGCGGGTTCGCCTACAATGAG. The encoded protein is CASSGFAYNE. The whole CDR3 protein is CASSGFAYNEQFF.

About this clone itself: The CDR3 end falls 3 residues outside the read, so it is completed with the germline J gene. The chain uses TRBV7-2 and TRBJ1-1; D not certain. Germline V gene data show CDR1 as SGHTA and CDR2 as FQGNSA. V lost 1 base and J 4 bases, leaving 7 bases between the germline ends. The CDR3 extends over 13 amino acids. The CDR3 bases that were read are TGTGCCAGCAGCTTAGGTGAGGTCACTGAA. This sequence encodes CASSLGEVTE. The entire CDR3 reads CASSLGEVTEAFF.

As regards this clone: The read ends 3 residues before the CDR3 terminus; that terminus is restored from the germline J gene. The V and J genes are TRBV7-9 and TRBJ2-3; TRBD2 matches at 9 bases. This CDR3 is built from 15 residues. CDR1 SEHNR and CDR2 FQNEAQ come from the germline V gene (reference sequence). Partial CDR3 DNA: TGTGCCAGCAGCTTACGCGGGAGGGCCTCGGAGACG. It is translated as CASSLRGRASET. The whole CDR3 protein reads CASSLRGRASETQYF.

Comments on this clone: The CDR3 end is not reached by the read, which stops 3 residues before it; the germline J gene fills it in. The chain is built from TRBV15 and TRBJ1-1, with 7 bases matching TRBD1. The J segment lost 4 bases and the V segment lost 4 bases, leaving 6 bases of the junction unmatched. This CDR3 comprises 14 residues. Per germline, CDR1 LNHNV and CDR2 YYDKDF (reference sequence). The part of the CDR3 DNA that was read is TGTGCCACCAGCAAGGCTACAGGGGCCACTGAA. Translated: CATSKATGATE. The full CDR3 reads CATSKATGATEAFF. The whole variable domain, filled in from reference TRBV15 and TRBJ1-1, reads DAMVIQNPRYQVTQFGKPVTLSCSQTLNHNVMYWYQQKSSQAPKLLFHYYDKDFNNEADTPDNFQSRRPNTSFCFLDIRSPGLGDTAMYLCATSKATGATEAFFGQGTRLTVV.

A word on this clone: With the read ending 3 residues before the CDR3 end, the germline J gene is used to fill in that end. The gene calls are TRBV19 and TRBJ1-4; TRBD1 is a possible D gene (6 bases). The germline CDR1 and CDR2 sequences are LNHDA and SQIVND (reference sequence). The CDR3 totals 14 residues. V gave up 6 bases and J gave up 8 bases, with 16 bases separating them. CDR3 sequence reads: CASRWRTEGEKLFF. Partial CDR3 DNA: TGTGCCAGTAGATGGCGGACAGAGGGGGAAAAA.